This entry is about one T cell receptor (beta chain). This clonotype came up many times. There is no known antigen for this receptor. Base quality data are lacking; no much larger clone is found one base away. cDNA was synthesized by template-switch 5'RACE using a primer carrying a 10-nucleotide random unique molecular identifier by which each TCR transcript was tagged. Every sequencing run covered 15-18 subjects and yielded more than 180 million TCR-beta sequences. The RNeasy kit was used to extract total RNA. The KAPA Real-time Library Amplification kit was used to amplify TCR-beta VDJ regions with primers targeting the TCR constant region and the 5'RACE anchor. Sample indexes and Illumina adaptors were added in a first PCR, after which library yield was increased in a second PCR. The roughly 650 bp TCR product was size-selected on a 2% E-gel SizeSelection system after Ampure bead purification. Library quality was checked on a Bioanalyzer, concentration was measured with Qubit, and libraries were quantified with the Kapa Library Quantification kit before pooling. Paired-end 2 x 150 bp sequencing of the libraries was performed on an Illumina HiSeq 2500. To increase sequence diversity, roughly 24-32% phiX was spiked into each library pool. In the original analysis: Quality-filtered reads were processed with the UMI-based MiGEC pipeline, which removed over 75% of raw TCR sequences during error correction. VDJ genes were aligned to IMGT germline references, and clonotypes were defined by unique CDR3 amino acid sequence plus V-J genes. Clonal expansion, Shannon diversity, and CDR3 relatedness (CalcPairwiseDistances, ClusterSamples) were evaluated with VDJtools, and phylogenetic trees were built with CLCbio workbench. Using coefficient-of-variation modelling across technical triplicates, the study counted a clone as expanded if it had at least 8 unique UMIs. TCRdb trimmed public reads at Q25 via fastp, called clones via MiXCR and kept in-frame beta chains. For every CDR3 protein sequence, its rows merge into one entry that carries the most common genes and DNA. The V and J calls were not made by the authors but by TCRdb's processing. This sample holds about 59,000 distinct CDR3 sequences; more than 20% were observed only once. Over 4.5% of the sample goes to the ten largest clones.

The time point label for this specimen denotes: technical triplicate 2. For unsorted PBMC libraries, 2 million PBMCs were used after storage in RNAlater at -80 degrees C until RNA extraction. Peripheral blood was subjected to Ficoll-Hypaque density gradient centrifugation to isolate PBMCs, which were then cryopreserved in liquid nitrogen. This sample stems from a study of neurological immune-mediated disorders (dated by TCRdb to between 2017 and 2020). Regarding the research as a whole: The study compared peripheral blood TCR-beta repertoires of HTLV-I-associated myelopathy (HAM/TSP) patients, multiple sclerosis patients and healthy controls using UMI-based sequencing. Technical triplicate libraries were sequenced to precisely calculate how much the frequency of each individual clone varied. The cohort included approximately 68 subjects: about 15 with HAM/TSP, about 34 with multiple sclerosis, and around 20 healthy controls. Longitudinal samples, technical triplicates and paired sorted CD4+ and CD8+ T-cell subsets, alongside PBMC samples, were included among the 106 TCR-beta libraries. The paper as a whole reports these results and caveats: Across subjects, expanded clones never shared an identical CDR3 amino acid sequence, which suggests that the TCR-beta repertoires in every group were private. TCR clonal expansion was greatest in HAM/TSP patients and smallest in MS patients, who ranked below even healthy controls.

Cut back by 0 bases and 1 base, the V and J ends lie 6 bases apart. Counted from cysteine to phenylalanine, this CDR3 has 14 amino acids. The entry retains the CDR3 DNA only, 42 bases that are in frame from base 1. CDR1 and CDR2 were assigned from the germline V gene as MNHEY and SVGEGT. This TCR derives from a man between 60 and 75 years old with HTLV-1-associated myelopathy (HAM/TSP). Sequencing was performed on PBMCs. Here the chain combines TRBV6-2 or TRBV6-3 and TRBJ1-1; no D gene can be assigned with confidence. CDR3 reads: CASSYSQQNTEAFF. The DNA reads TGTGCCAGCAGTTACTCGCAGCAGAACACTGAAGCTTTCTTT.